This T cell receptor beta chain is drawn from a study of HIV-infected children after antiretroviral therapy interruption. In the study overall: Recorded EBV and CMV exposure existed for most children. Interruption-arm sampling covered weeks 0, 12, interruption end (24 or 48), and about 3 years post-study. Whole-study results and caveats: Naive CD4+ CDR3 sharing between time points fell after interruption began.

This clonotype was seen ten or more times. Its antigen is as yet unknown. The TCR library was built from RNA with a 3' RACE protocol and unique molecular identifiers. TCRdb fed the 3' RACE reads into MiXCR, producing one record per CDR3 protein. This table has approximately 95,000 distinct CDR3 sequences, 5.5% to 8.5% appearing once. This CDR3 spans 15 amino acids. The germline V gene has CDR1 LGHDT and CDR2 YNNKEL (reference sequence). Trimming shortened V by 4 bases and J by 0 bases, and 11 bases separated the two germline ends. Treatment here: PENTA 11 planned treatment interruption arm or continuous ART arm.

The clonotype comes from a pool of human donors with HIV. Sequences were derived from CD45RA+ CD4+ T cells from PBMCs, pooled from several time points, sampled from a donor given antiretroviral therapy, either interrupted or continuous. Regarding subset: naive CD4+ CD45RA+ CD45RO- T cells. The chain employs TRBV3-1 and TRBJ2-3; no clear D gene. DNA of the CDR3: TGTGCCAGCAGCCCCGGTCATCGTAGCACAGATACGCAGTATTTT. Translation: CASSPGHRSTDTQYF.